The T cell receptor beta chain described here comes from a study of blood T cells in healthy people across ages. Germline V lookup: CDR1 SGHAT, CDR2 FQNNGV. The length of the CDR3 is 12 residues. Combining a sample-barcoded 5' primer with a J-beta primer mix, a second PCR ran for about 7 to 11 cycles. Using its own MiXCR run on the 5' RACE reads, TCRdb lists one record per CDR3 protein. The sample carries 950,000 to 1,200,000 distinct CDR3 sequences, approximately 38% recorded once. This clonotype was counted a few times. The chain recombines TRBV11-2 with TRBJ2-7; D gene unclear. The DNA end is a closer match to TRBJ2-5, so the J assignment may be wrong. Material for sequencing was blood. The TCR sequence derives from a man between 18 and 35 years old in good health. The CDR3 nucleotides are TGTGCCAGCAGCTTAGATTCGCAGACCCAGTACTTC. It is translated as CASSLDSQTQYF.